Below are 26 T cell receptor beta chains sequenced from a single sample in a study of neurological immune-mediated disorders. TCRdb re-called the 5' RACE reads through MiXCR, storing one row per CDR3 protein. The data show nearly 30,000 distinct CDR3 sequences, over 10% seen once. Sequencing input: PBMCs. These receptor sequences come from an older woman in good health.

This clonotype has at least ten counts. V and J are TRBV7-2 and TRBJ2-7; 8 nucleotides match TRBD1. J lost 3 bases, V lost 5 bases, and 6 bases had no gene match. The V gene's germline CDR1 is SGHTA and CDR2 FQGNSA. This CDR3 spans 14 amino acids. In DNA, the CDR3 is TGTGCCAGCAGCCAAATCGGACAGGGCTACGAGCAGTACTTC. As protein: CASSQIGQGYEQYF. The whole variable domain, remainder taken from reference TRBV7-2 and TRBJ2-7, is GAGVSQSPSNKVTEKGKDVELRCDPISGHTALYWYRQSLGQGLEFLIYFQGNSAPDKSGLPSDRFSAERTGGSVSTLTIQRTQQEDSAVYLCASSQIGQGYEQYFGPGTRLTVT.

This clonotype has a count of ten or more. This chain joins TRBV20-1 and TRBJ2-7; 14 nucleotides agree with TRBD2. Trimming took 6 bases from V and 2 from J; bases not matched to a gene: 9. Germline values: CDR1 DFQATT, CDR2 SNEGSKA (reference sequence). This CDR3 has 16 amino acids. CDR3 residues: CSAGGTSGGTPYEQYF. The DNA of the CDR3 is TGCAGTGCGGGCGGGACTAGCGGGGGCACTCCCTACGAGCAGTACTTC.

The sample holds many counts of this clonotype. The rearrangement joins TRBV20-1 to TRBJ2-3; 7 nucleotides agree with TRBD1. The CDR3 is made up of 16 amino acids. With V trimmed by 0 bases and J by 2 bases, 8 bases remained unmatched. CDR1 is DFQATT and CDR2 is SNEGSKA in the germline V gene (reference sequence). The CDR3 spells CSARDFGTASTDTQYF. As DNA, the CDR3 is TGCAGTGCTAGAGATTTTGGGACAGCCTCCACAGATACGCAGTATTTT.

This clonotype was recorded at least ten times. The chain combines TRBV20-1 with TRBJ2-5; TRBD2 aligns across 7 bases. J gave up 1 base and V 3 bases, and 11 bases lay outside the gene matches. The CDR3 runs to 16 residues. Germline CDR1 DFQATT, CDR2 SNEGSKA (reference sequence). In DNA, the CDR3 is TGCAGTGCTAGTACCCCGGGCCTAGCGGCCCAAGAGACCCAGTACTTC. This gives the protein CSASTPGLAAQETQYF.

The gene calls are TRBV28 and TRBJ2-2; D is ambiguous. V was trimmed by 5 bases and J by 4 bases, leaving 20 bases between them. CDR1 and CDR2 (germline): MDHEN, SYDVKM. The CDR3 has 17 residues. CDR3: CASSQPSDCASTGELFF. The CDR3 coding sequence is TGTGCCAGCAGTCAACCCTCCGACTGTGCCTCCACCGGGGAGCTGTTTTTT. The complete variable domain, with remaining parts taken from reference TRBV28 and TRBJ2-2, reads DVKVTQSSRYLVKRTGEKVFLECVQDMDHENMFWYRQDPGLGLRLIYFSYDVKMKEKGDIPEGYSVSREKKERFSLILESASTNQTSMYLCASSQPSDCASTGELFFGEGSRLTVL.

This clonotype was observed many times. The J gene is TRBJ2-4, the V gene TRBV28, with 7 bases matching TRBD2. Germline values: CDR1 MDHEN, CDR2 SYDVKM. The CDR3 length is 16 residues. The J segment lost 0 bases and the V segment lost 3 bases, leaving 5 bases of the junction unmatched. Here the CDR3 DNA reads TGTGCCAGCAGTTTTGGGGGGGGGATAGCCAAAAACATTCAGTACTTC. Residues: CASSFGGGIAKNIQYF.

In DNA, the CDR3 is TGTGCCAGCAGCTATGGGGCCGGTTTACGACGGAAACTGGGCAATCAGCCCCAGCATTTT. This sequence encodes CASSYGAGLRRKLGNQPQHF. The chain has TRBV6-2 or TRBV6-3 and TRBJ1-5, with D maybe TRBD1 (5 bases). The CDR3 is made up of 20 amino acids. Trimming took 6 bases from V and 2 from J, leaving 29 bases between them. Germline V gives CDR1 MNHEY, CDR2 SVGEGT.

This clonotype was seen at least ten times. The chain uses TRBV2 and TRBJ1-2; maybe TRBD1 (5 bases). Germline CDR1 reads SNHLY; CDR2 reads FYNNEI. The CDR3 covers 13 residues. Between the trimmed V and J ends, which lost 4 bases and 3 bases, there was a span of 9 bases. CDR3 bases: TGTGCCAGCAGTGTACGGGGGTACTATGGCTACACCTTC. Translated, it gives CASSVRGYYGYTF.

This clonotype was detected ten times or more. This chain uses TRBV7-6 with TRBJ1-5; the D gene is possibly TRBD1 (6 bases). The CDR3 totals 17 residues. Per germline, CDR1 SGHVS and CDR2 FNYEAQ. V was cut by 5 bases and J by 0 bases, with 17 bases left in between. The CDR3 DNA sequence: TGTGCCAGCAGCACTAGCCCCATAGGGGGTAGCAATCAGCCCCAGCATTTT. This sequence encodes CASSTSPIGGSNQPQHF. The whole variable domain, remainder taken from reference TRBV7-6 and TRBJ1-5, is GAGVSQSPRYKVTKRGQDVALRCDPISGHVSLYWYRQALGQGPEFLTYFNYEAQQDKSGLPNDRFSAERPEGSISTLTIQRTEQRDSAMYRCASSTSPIGGSNQPQHFGDGTRLSIL.

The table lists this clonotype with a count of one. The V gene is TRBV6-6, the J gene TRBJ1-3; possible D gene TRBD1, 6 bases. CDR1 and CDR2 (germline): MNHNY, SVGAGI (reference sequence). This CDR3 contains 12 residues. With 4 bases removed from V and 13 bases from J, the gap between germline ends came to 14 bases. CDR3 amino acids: CASSSPQDRIYF. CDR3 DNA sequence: TGTGCCAGCAGTTCTCCCCAGGACAGAATATATTTT.

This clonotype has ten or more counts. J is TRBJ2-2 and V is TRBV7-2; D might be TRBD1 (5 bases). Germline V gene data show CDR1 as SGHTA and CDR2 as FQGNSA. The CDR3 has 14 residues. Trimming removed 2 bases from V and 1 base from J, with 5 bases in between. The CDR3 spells CASSLQGNTGELFF. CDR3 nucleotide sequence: TGTGCCAGCAGCTTACAGGGGAACACCGGGGAGCTGTTTTTT. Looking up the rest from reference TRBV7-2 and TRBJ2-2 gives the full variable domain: GAGVSQSPSNKVTEKGKDVELRCDPISGHTALYWYRQSLGQGLEFLIYFQGNSAPDKSGLPSDRFSAERTGGSVSTLTIQRTQQEDSAVYLCASSLQGNTGELFFGEGSRLTVL.

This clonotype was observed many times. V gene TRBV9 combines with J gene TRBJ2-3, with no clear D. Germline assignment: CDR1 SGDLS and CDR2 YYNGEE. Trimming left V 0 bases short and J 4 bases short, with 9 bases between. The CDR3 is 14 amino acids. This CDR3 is CASSVGVSADTQYF. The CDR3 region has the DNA TGTGCCAGCAGCGTAGGCGTGAGCGCAGATACGCAGTATTTT.

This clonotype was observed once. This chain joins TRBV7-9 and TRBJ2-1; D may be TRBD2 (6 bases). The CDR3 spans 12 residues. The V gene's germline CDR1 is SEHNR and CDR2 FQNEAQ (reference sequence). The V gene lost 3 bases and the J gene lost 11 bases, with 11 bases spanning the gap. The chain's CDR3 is CASSFREDKQFF. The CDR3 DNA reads TGTGCCAGCAGCTTTAGGGAGGATAAGCAGTTCTTC.

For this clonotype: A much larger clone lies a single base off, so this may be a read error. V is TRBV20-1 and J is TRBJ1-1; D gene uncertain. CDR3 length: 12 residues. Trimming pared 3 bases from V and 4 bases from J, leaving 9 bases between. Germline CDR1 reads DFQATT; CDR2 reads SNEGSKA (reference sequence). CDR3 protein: CSASYQCTEAFF. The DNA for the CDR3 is TGCAGTGCTAGTTATCAGTGCACTGAAGCTTTCTTT.

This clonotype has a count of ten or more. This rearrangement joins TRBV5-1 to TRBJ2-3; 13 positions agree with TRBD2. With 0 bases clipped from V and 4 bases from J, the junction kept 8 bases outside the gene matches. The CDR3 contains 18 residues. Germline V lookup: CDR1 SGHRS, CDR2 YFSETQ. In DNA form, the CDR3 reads TGCGCCAGCAGCTTGGTGACTAGCGGGGGGCTAAGCCCAGATACGCAGTATTTT. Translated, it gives CASSLVTSGGLSPDTQYF.

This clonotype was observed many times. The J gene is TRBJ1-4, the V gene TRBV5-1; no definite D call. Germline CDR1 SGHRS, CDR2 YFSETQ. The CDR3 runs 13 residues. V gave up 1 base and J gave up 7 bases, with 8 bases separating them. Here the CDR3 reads CASSLQTLEKLFF. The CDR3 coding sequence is TGCGCCAGCAGCTTGCAGACACTTGAAAAACTGTTTTTT.

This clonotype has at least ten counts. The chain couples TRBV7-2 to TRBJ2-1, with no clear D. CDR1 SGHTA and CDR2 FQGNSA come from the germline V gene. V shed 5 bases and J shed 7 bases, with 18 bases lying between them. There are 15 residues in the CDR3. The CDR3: CASSPPGLIVNEQFF. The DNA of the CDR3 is TGTGCCAGCAGCCCTCCGGGTCTCATTGTGAATGAGCAGTTCTTC.

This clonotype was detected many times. The CDR3 here is CASSRGTASYEQYF. CDR3 DNA: TGTGCCAGCTCCCGAGGGACAGCTTCTTACGAGCAGTACTTC. The chain couples TRBV6-1 to TRBJ2-7; 7 positions agree with TRBD1. V trimming: 8 bases; J trimming: 4 bases; junction bases outside the gene matches: 11. CDR1 MNHNS and CDR2 SASEGT come from the germline V gene. This CDR3 has 14 amino acids.

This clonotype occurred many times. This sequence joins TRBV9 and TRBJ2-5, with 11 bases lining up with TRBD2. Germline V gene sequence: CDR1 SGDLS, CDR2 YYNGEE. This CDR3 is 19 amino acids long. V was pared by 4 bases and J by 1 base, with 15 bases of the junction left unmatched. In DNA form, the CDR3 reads TGTGCCAGCAGCTCCCCACCTAGCGGGGGGCGCTCCCTCCAAGAGACCCAGTACTTC. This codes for CASSSPPSGGRSLQETQYF.

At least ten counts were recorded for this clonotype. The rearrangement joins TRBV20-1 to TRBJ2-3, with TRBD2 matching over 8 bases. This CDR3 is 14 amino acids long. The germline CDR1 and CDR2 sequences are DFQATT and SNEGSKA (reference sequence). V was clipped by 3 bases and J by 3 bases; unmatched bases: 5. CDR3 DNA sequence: TGCAGTGCTAGCGGGGGGGCTTGGACAGATACGCAGTATTTT. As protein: CSASGGAWTDTQYF.

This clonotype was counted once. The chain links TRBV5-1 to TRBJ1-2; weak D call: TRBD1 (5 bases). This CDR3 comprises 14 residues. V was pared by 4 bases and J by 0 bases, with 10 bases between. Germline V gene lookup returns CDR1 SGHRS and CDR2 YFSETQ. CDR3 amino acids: CASSILTANYGYTF. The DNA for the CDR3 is TGCGCCAGCAGCATTTTGACAGCTAACTATGGCTACACCTTC.

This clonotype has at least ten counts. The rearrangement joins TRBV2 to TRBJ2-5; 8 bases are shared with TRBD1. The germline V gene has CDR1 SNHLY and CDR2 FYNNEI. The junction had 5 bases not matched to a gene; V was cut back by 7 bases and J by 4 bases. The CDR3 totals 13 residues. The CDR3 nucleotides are TGTGCCAGCACTTCAGGGGGCCCAGAGACCCAGTACTTC. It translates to CASTSGGPETQYF.

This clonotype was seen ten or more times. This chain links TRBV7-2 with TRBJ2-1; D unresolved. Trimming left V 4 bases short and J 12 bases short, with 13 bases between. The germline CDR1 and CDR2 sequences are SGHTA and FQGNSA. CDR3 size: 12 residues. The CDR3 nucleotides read TGTGCCAGCAGCTCCGGACCTGGCTGGCAGTTCTTC. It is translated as CASSSGPGWQFF.

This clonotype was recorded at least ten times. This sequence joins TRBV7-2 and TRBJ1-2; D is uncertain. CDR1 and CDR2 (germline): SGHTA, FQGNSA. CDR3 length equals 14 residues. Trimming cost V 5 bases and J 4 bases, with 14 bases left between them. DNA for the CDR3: TGTGCCAGCAGCATCCACGGGGAAGGCTATGGCTACACCTTC. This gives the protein CASSIHGEGYGYTF. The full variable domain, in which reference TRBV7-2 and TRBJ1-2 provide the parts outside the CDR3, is GAGVSQSPSNKVTEKGKDVELRCDPISGHTALYWYRQSLGQGLEFLIYFQGNSAPDKSGLPSDRFSAERTGGSVSTLTIQRTQQEDSAVYLCASSIHGEGYGYTFGSGTRLTVV.

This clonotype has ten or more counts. The CDR3 DNA sequence: TGTGCCAGCAGTTTTTTTACCGGGACAAACTACGAGCAGTACTTC. Translated, it gives CASSFFTGTNYEQYF. The V and J genes are TRBV5-5 and TRBJ2-7, with TRBD1 as a possible D gene (6 bases). The CDR3 is 15 amino acids. The germline gives CDR1 SGHKS, CDR2 YYEKEE (reference sequence). The V end was cut by 5 bases, the J end by 3 bases, with 18 bases between.

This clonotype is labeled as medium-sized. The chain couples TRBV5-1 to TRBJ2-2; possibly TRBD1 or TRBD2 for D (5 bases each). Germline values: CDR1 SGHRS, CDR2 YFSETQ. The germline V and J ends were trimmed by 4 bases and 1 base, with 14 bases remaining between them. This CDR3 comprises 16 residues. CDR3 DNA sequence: TGCGCCAGCAGCCCGGGGACGGATTGGAACACCGGGGAGCTGTTTTTT. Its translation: CASSPGTDWNTGELFF.